This entry lists 27 T cell receptor beta chains sequenced from one sample in a study of T-cell memory formation after mild COVID-19 (TCRdb year 2021). The library was prepared using 5' RACE. The instrument given in TCRdb is Illumina NovaSeq 6000. TCRdb trimmed the raw reads at Q25, called clones with MiXCR and kept productive beta chains. Merged by CDR3 protein, the rows form single entries marked with the most common genes and DNA. The sample table records roughly 560,000 distinct CDR3 sequences; about 20% of these occur just once. 12% of the sample is taken by the ten largest. The sample taken for sequencing was PBMCs or a T cell subset sorted from them (not recorded which). These receptors were obtained from an adult woman who had mild COVID-19 (a few samples of this study predate the infection). The sample titles of this study are shuffled in the database, so cell type and time point are left out; the donor was told from shared clones.

This clonotype was seen more than once but under ten times. This chain joins TRBV29-1 and TRBJ2-7; TRBD2 is a possible D gene (6 bases). CDR1 is SQVTM, CDR2 ANQGSEA, per germline. The CDR3 covers 13 residues. V gave up 4 bases and J gave up 6 bases, with 16 bases separating them. DNA of the CDR3: TGCAGCGTTGCTGGAGGGATTGCCTCCGAGCAGTACTTC. As protein: CSVAGGIASEQYF.

This clonotype has more than one count but fewer than ten. The CDR3 here is CSARGPSGRAASLNEQFF. As DNA, the CDR3 is TGCAGTGCTAGGGGTCCTAGCGGGAGGGCCGCCTCTCTTAATGAGCAGTTCTTC. The chain uses TRBV20-1 and TRBJ2-1; 12 nucleotides align to TRBD2. The germline CDR1 and CDR2 sequences are DFQATT and SNEGSKA (reference sequence). V gave up 3 bases and J gave up 7 bases; unmatched junction bases: 16. The CDR3 extends over 18 amino acids.

The chain recombines TRBV6-1 with TRBJ1-1; D perhaps matches TRBD1 (5 bases). V lost 5 bases to trimming and J lost 6 bases, with 19 bases between them. This CDR3 has 15 amino acids. CDR1 is MNHNS, CDR2 SASEGT, per germline. The CDR3 sequence: CASSLPPAPGAEAFF. In nucleotides, the CDR3 is TGTGCCAGCAGTCTCCCGCCGGCCCCGGGGGCTGAAGCTTTCTTT.

Here the CDR3 reads CSVDTPTPETQYF. The CDR3 bases are TGCAGCGTTGACACCCCCACCCCTGAGACCCAGTACTTC. The V and J genes are TRBV29-1 and TRBJ2-5; the D is unclear. Trimming removed 3 bases at V and 5 bases at J, with 13 bases between. CDR1 and CDR2 (germline): SQVTM, ANQGSEA. CDR3 length: 13 amino acids.

This clonotype showed up just a few times. Written as DNA, the CDR3 is TGTGCCATCGGGACAGATAACACCGGGGAGCTGTTTTTT. Translating it yields CAIGTDNTGELFF. The chain joins TRBV10-3 to TRBJ2-2; 7 bases map to TRBD1. Per germline, CDR1 ENHRY and CDR2 SYGVKD. Trimming cost V 8 bases and J 2 bases; bases outside gene matches: 2. This CDR3 is 13 amino acids long.

This clonotype was recorded at least ten times. CDR3 protein: CASSMGLAGETYEQYF. Written as DNA, the CDR3 is TGCGCCAGCAGCATGGGGCTAGCGGGAGAAACCTACGAGCAGTACTTC. The V call is TRBV4-3, the J call TRBJ2-7, with TRBD2 matching over 10 bases. Unmatched junction bases numbered 9, after V lost 5 bases and J lost 2 bases. CDR1 LGHNA and CDR2 YSLEER come from the germline V gene. The CDR3 has 16 residues.

This clonotype was seen more than once but under ten times. This chain joins TRBV7-2 and TRBJ2-7; possibly TRBD1 for D (5 bases). Looked up from germline, CDR1 is SGHTA and CDR2 is FQGNSA. V lost 1 base, J lost 4 bases, and 11 bases lay in between. The CDR3 length is 14 residues. For the CDR3, the DNA is TGTGCCAGCAGCTTAGTTGTGGCAGGGTACGAGCAGTACTTC. Its translation: CASSLVVAGYEQYF.

This clonotype was seen only a few times. The chain couples TRBV20-1 to TRBJ2-3; the D is unclear. Deletions cut 1 base from V and 2 bases from J, with 10 bases between. Germline V CDR1 and CDR2: DFQATT, SNEGSKA (reference sequence). The CDR3 length is 14 residues. CDR3 nucleotides: TGCAGTGCTAGAGGGATTGGGTCCACAGATACGCAGTATTTT. Amino acids: CSARGIGSTDTQYF.

The rearrangement links TRBV12-3 or TRBV12-4 to TRBJ2-1, with TRBD2 as a possible D gene (6 bases). V lost 6 bases, J lost 14 bases, and 29 bases lay in between. The CDR3 extends over 16 amino acids. CDR3 DNA sequence: TGTGCCAGCAGCCCAGAGGGGAGGACTCCCCTTACGAGGGAGTTCTTC. Encoded protein: CASSPEGRTPLTREFF.

Only a few counts were recorded for this clonotype. The chain employs TRBV24-1 and TRBJ1-5, with TRBD1 matching 9 bases. Per germline, CDR1 KGHDR and CDR2 SFDVKD. The junction had 7 bases not matched to a gene; V was cut back by 3 bases and J by 2 bases. The CDR3 runs 17 residues. The CDR3 coding sequence is TGTGCCACCAGTGATCGGGACAGGGTGGGAGGCAATCAGCCCCAGCATTTT. It specifies CATSDRDRVGGNQPQHF.

V usage is TRBV12-3 or TRBV12-4 and J usage is TRBJ2-1; TRBD1 might be the D (6 bases). V dropped 8 bases and J dropped 8 bases, with 28 bases sitting between them. CDR3 length: 17 residues. CDR3 nucleotides: TGTGCCAGCCGAACAGAAACAGGGTTCGGGCTCGTTGATGAGCAGTTCTTC. It codes for CASRTETGFGLVDEQFF.

The V call is TRBV7-3, the J call TRBJ2-1, with 11 bases fitting TRBD2. The CDR3 loop spans 15 amino acids. Trimming cost V 6 bases and J 5 bases; bases outside gene matches: 6. The germline V gene has CDR1 SGHTA and CDR2 FQGTGA. The CDR3 DNA sequence: TGTGCCAGCAGACTAGCGGGGGCGCAGCACAATGAGCAGTTCTTC. Amino acid sequence: CASRLAGAQHNEQFF.

This clonotype was picked up a small number of times. The chain joins TRBV7-2 to TRBJ2-3; perhaps TRBD2 as D (6 bases). Per germline, CDR1 SGHTA and CDR2 FQGNSA. Trimming stripped 4 bases from V and 0 bases from J, with 17 bases between. This CDR3 has 17 residues. The CDR3 DNA is TGTGCCAGCAGCTCCTTGCCGGGAGCGTTTAGCACAGATACGCAGTATTTT. Protein: CASSSLPGAFSTDTQYF.

This clonotype turned up a few times. The chain carries TRBV7-2 and TRBJ2-2; 10 nucleotides match TRBD2. There are 16 residues in the CDR3. Germline CDR1 SGHTA, CDR2 FQGNSA. V lost 5 bases, J lost 3 bases, and 6 bases stayed unmatched. The CDR3 here is CASSTFSGRYTGELFF. For the CDR3, the DNA is TGTGCCAGCAGCACCTTTAGCGGGAGGTACACCGGGGAGCTGTTTTTT.

As concerns this clonotype: The junction differs from germline at one of its ends, possibly a read error. V usage is TRBV11-2 and J usage is TRBJ1-2; D not resolved. Germline assignment: CDR1 SGHAT and CDR2 FQNNGV. The CDR3 has 15 amino acids. This CDR3 reads CASSLEPGSSYGYTF. Written as DNA, the CDR3 is TGTGCCAGCAGCCTAGAACCGGGATCTTCTTATGGCTACACCTTC.

This clonotype was seen a few times. The rearrangement links TRBV3-1 to TRBJ1-1, with 8 positions matching TRBD1. The CDR3 is 13 amino acids. After removal of 8 bases from V and 8 bases from J, the junction contained 10 bases not matched to a gene. CDR1 LGHDT and CDR2 YNNKEL come from the germline V gene (reference sequence). CDR3: CASLDRVGSEAFF. Here the CDR3 DNA reads TGTGCCAGCTTGGACAGGGTCGGGAGCGAAGCTTTCTTT. Supplemented by reference TRBV3-1 and TRBJ1-1, the full variable domain reads DTAVSQTPKYLVTQMGNDKSIKCEQNLGHDTMYWYKQDSKKFLKIMFSYNNKELIINETVPNRFSPKSPDKAHLNLHINSLELGDSAVYFCASLDRVGSEAFFGQGTRLTVV.

There are a few counts of this clonotype. This rearrangement joins TRBV12-3 or TRBV12-4 to TRBJ1-2, with 8 bases lining up with TRBD1. With 6 bases clipped from V and 3 bases from J, the junction kept 9 bases outside the gene matches. The CDR3 extends over 15 amino acids. This CDR3 reads CASSSKTGAHYGYTF. The CDR3 nucleotides are TGTGCCAGCAGCTCCAAGACAGGGGCGCACTATGGCTACACCTTC.

This clonotype was observed a few times. The chain combines TRBV9 with TRBJ2-7; TRBD2 is a possible D gene (6 bases). The CDR3 consists of 14 residues. V dropped 2 bases and J dropped 0 bases, with 9 bases sitting between them. Germline V gene sequence: CDR1 SGDLS, CDR2 YYNGEE. CDR3 DNA sequence: TGTGCCAGCAGCGTGGGGGGTAACTCCTACGAGCAGTACTTC. Amino acids: CASSVGGNSYEQYF.

The rearrangement joins TRBV6-6 to TRBJ2-2; the D is unclear. V shed 6 bases and J shed 6 bases, with 17 bases lying between them. In germline, CDR1 is MNHNY, CDR2 SVGAGI (reference sequence). The CDR3 spans 15 residues. The CDR3 DNA reads TGTGCCAGCAGCCGTGAAGCGAGAGGATCCGGGGAGCTGTTTTTT. Protein: CASSREARGSGELFF.

This clonotype has a count of ten or more. The V gene is TRBV18, the J gene TRBJ2-5, with TRBD2 matching 11 bases. CDR3 length: 17 residues. Germline trimming cut 0 bases from V and 2 bases from J; bases unmatched to any gene: 5. CDR1 is KGHSH, CDR2 LQKENI, per germline. The CDR3 loop reads CASSPPGLAGGQETQYF. CDR3 nucleotides: TGTGCCAGCTCACCACCGGGGCTAGCGGGGGGACAAGAGACCCAGTACTTC.

Comments on this clonotype: Its ends do not fully match the called genes, so a read error is possible. This chain uses TRBV7-7 with TRBJ2-1; no clear D. There are 14 residues in the CDR3. CDR1 is SSHAT, CDR2 FNYEAQ, per germline (reference sequence). CDR3 protein: CASSRAWASNEQFF. CDR3 in DNA: TGTGCTAGCAGCCGGGCGTGGGCCTCCAATGAGCAGTTCTTC.

The J gene is TRBJ2-7, the V gene TRBV25-1, with unresolved D. Germline V gene data show CDR1 as MGHDK and CDR2 as SYGVNS. CDR3 size: 14 residues. The V and J ends lost 9 bases and 6 bases respectively, with 21 bases between them. Written as DNA, the CDR3 is TGTGCCAGACCCCGGGTGGGATATAGCAGCGAGCAGTACTTC. Its protein product is CARPRVGYSSEQYF.

A few counts support this clonotype. The rearrangement links TRBV29-1 to TRBJ2-4, with 9 bases identical to TRBD1. The CDR3 loop spans 13 amino acids. Trimming cost V 6 bases and J 4 bases; bases outside gene matches: 4. The germline gives CDR1 SQVTM, CDR2 ANQGSEA. DNA for the CDR3: TGCAGCGTGAGGGACAGGGAAAAAAACATTCAGTACTTC. As protein: CSVRDREKNIQYF.

The genes are TRBV5-1 and TRBJ2-1; a possible D gene is TRBD2 (6 bases). The germline V gene has CDR1 SGHRS and CDR2 YFSETQ. The CDR3 loop spans 16 amino acids. V dropped 0 bases and J dropped 3 bases, with 13 bases sitting between them. The CDR3 sequence: CASSLAVTGSYNEQFF. CDR3 nucleotides: TGCGCCAGCAGCTTGGCCGTTACCGGGAGCTACAATGAGCAGTTCTTC. Variable domain in full (rest from reference TRBV5-1 and TRBJ2-1): KAGVTQTPRYLIKTRGQQVTLSCSPISGHRSVSWYQQTPGQGLQFLFEYFSETQRNKGNFPGRFSGRQFSNSRSEMNVSTLELGDSALYLCASSLAVTGSYNEQFFGPGTRLTVL.

J is TRBJ2-5 and V is TRBV5-6; no definite D call. Germline CDR1 SGHDT, CDR2 YYEEEE. V shed 9 bases and J shed 1 base, with 16 bases lying between them. The CDR3 loop spans 14 amino acids. CDR3 in amino acids: CATLLWTLQETQYF. The CDR3 DNA follows: TGTGCCACCCTTTTGTGGACCCTCCAAGAGACCCAGTACTTC.

This clonotype was counted between two and nine times. The genes are TRBV10-3 and TRBJ1-1; possible D gene TRBD1, 5 bases. The CDR3 runs to 17 residues. Deletions cut 4 bases from V and 5 bases from J, with 23 bases between. CDR1 is ENHRY and CDR2 is SYGVKD in the germline V gene. CDR3 residues: CAISGPTARVGETEAFF. The CDR3 bases are TGTGCCATCAGTGGCCCGACAGCTCGAGTTGGGGAGACTGAAGCTTTCTTT.

The chain is built from TRBV5-1 and TRBJ1-2, with 7 bases fitting TRBD1. The CDR3 is made up of 14 amino acids. V dropped 2 bases and J dropped 6; count of bases not matched to a gene: 7. Germline V gene sequence: CDR1 SGHRS, CDR2 YFSETQ. The CDR3 spells CASSLTRGSDGYTF. CDR3 in DNA: TGCGCCAGCAGCTTAACCAGGGGGAGCGATGGCTACACCTTC.